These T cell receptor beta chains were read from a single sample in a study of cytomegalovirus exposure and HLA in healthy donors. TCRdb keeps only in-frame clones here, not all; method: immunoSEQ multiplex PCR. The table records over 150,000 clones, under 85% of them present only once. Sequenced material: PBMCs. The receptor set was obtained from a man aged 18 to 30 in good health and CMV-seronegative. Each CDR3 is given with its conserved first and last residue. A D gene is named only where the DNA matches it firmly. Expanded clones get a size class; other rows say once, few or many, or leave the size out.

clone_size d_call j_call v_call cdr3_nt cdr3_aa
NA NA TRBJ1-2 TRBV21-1 TGTGCCAGCAGCATTGGACAGGGATGTGGCTACACCTTC CASSIGQGCGYTF
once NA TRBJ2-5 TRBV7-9 TGTGCCAGCAGCCCCCGGGCAGGGTGGGAGACCCAGTACTTC CASSPRAGWETQYF
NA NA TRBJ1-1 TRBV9 TGTGCCAGCAGCGTAGAGGGGCGGGGACCCGAAGCTTTCTTT CASSVEGRGPEAFF
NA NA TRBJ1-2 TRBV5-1 TGCGCCAGCAGCCTAGAGAGAGGGTATGGCTACACCTTC CASSLERGYGYTF
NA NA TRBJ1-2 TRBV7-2 TGTGCCAGCAGCCCCCCGGGTGGGTATGGCTACACCTTC CASSPPGGYGYTF
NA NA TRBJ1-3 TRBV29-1 TGCAGCGTTGAATACTCGGGGGTTTTTGGAAACACCATATATTTT CSVEYSGVFGNTIYF
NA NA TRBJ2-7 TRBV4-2 TGTGCCAGCAGCCAAGATGCTGGGAGGAGCTCCTACGAGCAGTACTTC CASSQDAGRSSYEQYF
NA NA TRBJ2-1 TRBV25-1 TGTGCCAGCAGTGAAGAGGTGGGACTTCCTCCATACAATGAGCAGTTCTTC CASSEEVGLPPYNEQFF
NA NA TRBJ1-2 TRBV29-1 TGCAGCGTCTTCGTAGCTAACTATGGCTACACCTTC CSVFVANYGYTF
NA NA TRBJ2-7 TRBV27 TGTGCCAGCAGTTCCAGAGGTATGGAGCAGTACTTC CASSSRGMEQYF
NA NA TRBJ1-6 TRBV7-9 TGTGCCAGCAGCTTAGTAGATTCACCCCTCCACTTT CASSLVDSPLHF
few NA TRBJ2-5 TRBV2 TGTGCCAGCTTGGAGGGGCAAGAGACCCAGTACTTC CASLEGQETQYF
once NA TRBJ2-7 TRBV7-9 TGTGCCAGCAGCTTAGCCGGAACAGTCGACGAGCAGTACTTC CASSLAGTVDEQYF
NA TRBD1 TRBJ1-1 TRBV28 TGTGCCAGCAGAGACAGGGCGCGGAACACTGAAGCTTTCTTT CASRDRARNTEAFF
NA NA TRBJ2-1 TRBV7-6 TGTGCCAGCAGTTCCGACGGGGGACCGACAAAGCACAATGAGCAGTTCTTC CASSSDGGPTKHNEQFF
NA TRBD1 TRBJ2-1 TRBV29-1 TGCAGCGTTGACAGGACAGGGGTAGGAAATGAGCAGTTCTTC CSVDRTGVGNEQFF
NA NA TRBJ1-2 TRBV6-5 TGTGCCAGCAGTTCAAACAGGGCGGATGGCTACACCTTC CASSSNRADGYTF
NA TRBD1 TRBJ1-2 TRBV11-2 TGTGCCAGCAGACCGACAGGGGGTGGCTACACCTTC CASRPTGGGYTF
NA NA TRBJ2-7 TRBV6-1 TGTGCCAGCAGTGAAGCCGAAGCATACGCTACCTACGAGCAGTACTTC CASSEAEAYATYEQYF
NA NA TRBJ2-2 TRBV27 TGTGCCAGCAGTCTACAGTCGGTTCTGTTCGCGAACACCGGGGAGCTGTTTTTT CASSLQSVLFANTGELFF
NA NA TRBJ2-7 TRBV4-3 TGCGCCAGCAGCCAAGATCCCGGACAGTCCTACGAGCAGTACTTC CASSQDPGQSYEQYF
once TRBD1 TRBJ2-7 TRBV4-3 TGCGCCAGCAGCCAGATCGGGACAGGGGGCTCCGAGCAGTACTTC CASSQIGTGGSEQYF
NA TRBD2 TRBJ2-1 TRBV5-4 TGTGCCAGCAGCTTTCCGGGACTAGTCGGCGAGCAGTTCTTC CASSFPGLVGEQFF
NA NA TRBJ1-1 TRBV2 TGTGCCAGCAGTGAACAAAGACCCAGCGACACTGAAGCTTTCTTT CASSEQRPSDTEAFF
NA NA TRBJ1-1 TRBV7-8 TGTGCCAGCAGCTTAGGACAGGAGTACACTGAAGCTTTCTTT CASSLGQEYTEAFF
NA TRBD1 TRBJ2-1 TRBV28 TGTGCCAGCAGTTCGGGACAGAATTACAATGAGCAGTTCTTC CASSSGQNYNEQFF
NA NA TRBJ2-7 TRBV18 TGTGCCAGCTCACCAGGACAGCACTACGAGCAGTACTTC CASSPGQHYEQYF
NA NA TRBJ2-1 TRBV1 TGCACCAGCAGCCGTCGACAGAATGAGCAGTTCTTC CTSSRRQNEQFF
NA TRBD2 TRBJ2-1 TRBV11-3 TGTGCCAGCAGCTCCGCGACTAGCGGGTTCTATTACAATGAGCAGTTCTTC CASSSATSGFYYNEQFF
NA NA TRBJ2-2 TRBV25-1 TGTGCCAGCAGTGTCGTTGGGGAGCTGTTTTTT CASSVVGELFF
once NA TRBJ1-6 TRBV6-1 TGTGCCAGCAGCCCCGACAGGCTCTATAATTCACCCCTCCACTTT CASSPDRLYNSPLHF
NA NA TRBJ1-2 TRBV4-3 TGCGCCAGCAGCCCCCTTGCGGGGAGCGATGGCTACACCTTC CASSPLAGSDGYTF
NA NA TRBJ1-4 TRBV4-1 TGCGCCAGCAGCCAAGAATGGGACTCTAATGAAAAACTGTTTTTT CASSQEWDSNEKLFF
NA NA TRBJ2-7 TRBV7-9 TGTGCCAGCAGCTTAGACAGGGAAATTTACGAGCAGTACTTC CASSLDREIYEQYF
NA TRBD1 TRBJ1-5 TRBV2 TGTGCCAGCAGTGTGAGGGGGCCGGGAAGCAATCAGCCCCAGCATTTT CASSVRGPGSNQPQHF
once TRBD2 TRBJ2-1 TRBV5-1 TGCGCCAGCAGCTCGTCCACTAGCGGGGGCTACAATGAGCAGTTCTTC CASSSSTSGGYNEQFF
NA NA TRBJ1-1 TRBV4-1 TGCGCCAGCAGCCAACTTAGGACTCTGAACACTGAAGCTTTCTTT CASSQLRTLNTEAFF
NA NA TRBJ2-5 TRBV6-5 TGTGCCAGCAGTTACGGAGGAAAAGAGACCCAGTACTTC CASSYGGKETQYF
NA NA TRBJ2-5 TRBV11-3 TGTGCCAGCAGCCCACGGGGGACCCGGGGGGAGACCCAGTACTTC CASSPRGTRGETQYF
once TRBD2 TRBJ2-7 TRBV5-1 TGCGCCAGCAGCCCGGGAAGCGGGAGTTTTATGCGCTCCTACGAGCAGTACTTC CASSPGSGSFMRSYEQYF
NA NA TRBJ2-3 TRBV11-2 TGTGCCAGCAGCTTAGGCCGGGCAGATACGCAGTATTTT CASSLGRADTQYF
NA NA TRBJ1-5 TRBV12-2 TGTGCAAGTCGCCGAAAACCGACAGGGGGCGAGAATCAGCCCCAGCATTTT CASRRKPTGGENQPQHF